This TCR beta chain was sequenced for a study of T cells in Graves' hyperthyroidism and ophthalmopathy. Study in general: Specimen type is peripheral blood, collected at initial diagnosis prior to any treatment. Findings of the study overall: Most clonotypes expanded in thyroid above 0.001 were likewise present in blood. Ophthalmopathy was distinguished from stable hyperthyroidism by 13 V-J signatures.

The ends were cut back, 0 bases at V and 4 bases at J, with 13 bases in the middle. This CDR3 spans 16 amino acids. Amplified TCR beta CDR3 regions derived from RNA transcripts. The primer set for the first-round RT-PCR of the TCR CDR3 was HTBI. TCRdb called the multiplex PCR reads again in MiXCR, with one record for every CDR3 protein. This table has around 600,000 distinct CDR3 sequences, over 12% appearing once. The source of the PBMCs was about 10 ml of fresh peripheral blood. In this sample, this clonotype turned up many times. Its cognate antigen is unknown. The sample consisted of blood. The V gene is TRBV12-3 or TRBV12-4, the J gene TRBJ1-3, with no clear D. This TCR came from a woman younger than 30 with Graves' ophthalmopathy. CDR3 in DNA: TGTGCCAGCAGTTTAGCGGTCGGGTTACGAGGAAACACCATATATTTT. Its protein is CASSLAVGLRGNTIYF.